The 15 T cell receptor beta chains below were found in one sample sequenced in a study of blood T cell repertoires in COVID-19. Method: immunoSEQ multiplex PCR; TCRdb's copy keeps in-frame clones and lacks some. The profile shows just over 250,000 clones, 88% of them singletons. Input material: peripheral blood. Source of these receptors: an older woman with COVID-19, enrolled during active disease.

The rearrangement links TRBV30 to TRBJ1-5; D remains unclear. This CDR3 is 13 amino acids long. The germline V gene has CDR1 GTSNPN and CDR2 SVGIG (reference sequence). Trimming took off 2 bases at V and 3 bases at J, with 8 bases between the two ends. The CDR3 protein is CAWSRSFNQPQHF. DNA for the CDR3: TGTGCCTGGAGTCGTTCCTTCAATCAGCCCCAGCATTTT. Using reference TRBV30 and TRBJ1-5 for the parts outside the CDR3, the full variable domain is SQTIHQWPATLVQPVGSPLSLECTVEGTSNPNLYWYRQAAGRGLQLLFYSVGIGQISSEVPQNLSASRPQDRQFILSSKKLLLSDSGFYLCAWSRSFNQPQHFGDGTRLSIL.

V is TRBV27 and J is TRBJ1-2; tentative D call: TRBD1 (5 bases). The CDR3 covers 14 residues. The germline CDR1 and CDR2 sequences are MNHEY and SMNVEV (reference sequence). V dropped 5 bases and J dropped 4 bases, with 14 bases sitting between them. CDR3 bases: TGTGCCAGCAGTCTTGCGTGGAGGGGCTATGGCTACACCTTC. This codes for CASSLAWRGYGYTF.

This chain connects TRBV3-1 (or the pseudogene TRBV3-2) to TRBJ2-3; TRBD1 might be the D (5 bases). CDR1 is LGHDT and CDR2 is YNNKEL in the germline V gene (reference sequence). The CDR3 has 16 amino acids. V lost 1 base, J lost 1 base, and 12 bases lay in between. The CDR3 nucleotides read TGTGCCAGCAGCCAAGGGGGCAGGGCCCGCACAGATACGCAGTATTTT. It codes for CASSQGGRARTDTQYF.

The V gene is TRBV4-1, the J gene TRBJ2-7, with TRBD2 matching over 7 bases. V was pared by 1 base and J by 3 bases, with 6 bases of the junction left unmatched. The germline CDR1 and CDR2 sequences are MGHRA and YSYEKL. The CDR3 consists of 15 residues. CDR3 loop: CASSQATAGIYEQYF. The CDR3 DNA reads as TGCGCCAGCAGCCAAGCCACAGCGGGGATCTACGAGCAGTACTTC.

This clone was seen a handful of times. The chain carries TRBV2 and TRBJ1-2, with TRBD1 matching over 10 bases. The CDR3 covers 14 residues. V shed 8 bases and J 8 bases; nucleotides not matched to a gene: 11. Germline assignment: CDR1 SNHLY and CDR2 FYNNEI. The CDR3, as DNA: TGTGCCAGCGGAAAGGACAGGGGGGGGAAAGGCTACACCTTC. Its translation: CASGKDRGGKGYTF.

This clone was seen a single time. The chain combines TRBV6-5 with TRBJ1-1; D unresolved. V was shortened by 2 bases and J by 0 bases, with 4 bases between the two germline ends. This CDR3 is 13 amino acids long. The germline gives CDR1 MNHEY, CDR2 SVGAGI. The CDR3 spells CASSYQVNTEAFF. CDR3 DNA sequence: TGTGCCAGCAGTTACCAGGTGAACACTGAAGCTTTCTTT.

This chain links TRBV10-3 with TRBJ2-3; D is possibly TRBD1 (5 bases). The CDR3 extends over 13 amino acids. CDR1 and CDR2 from the germline V gene are ENHRY and SYGVKD. V shed 9 bases and J shed 1 base, with 11 bases lying between them. Written as DNA, the CDR3 is TGTGCCATAGGGGTGACGGGCACAGATACGCAGTATTTT. As protein: CAIGVTGTDTQYF.

This clone occurred a few times. The genes are TRBV6-6 and TRBJ2-5; tentative D call: TRBD2 (6 bases). The ends were cut back, 6 bases at V and 4 bases at J, with 21 bases in the middle. This CDR3 region has 16 residues. Germline V gene data show CDR1 as MNHNY and CDR2 as SVGAGI (reference sequence). In DNA form, the CDR3 reads TGTGCCAGCAGCGCGGTGGGGCTAGCGCGTGGAGAGACCCAGTACTTC. It encodes CASSAVGLARGETQYF.

V and J are TRBV7-2 and TRBJ1-6; maybe TRBD1 (5 bases). The germline V and J ends were trimmed by 5 bases and 10 bases, with 18 bases remaining between them. The CDR3 is 15 residues long. Germline V gives CDR1 SGHTA, CDR2 FQGNSA. DNA of the CDR3: TGTGCCAGCAGCCCCTCGTTTGGGGCTGGCTCACCCCTCCACTTT. It yields the protein CASSPSFGAGSPLHF.

The chain is built from TRBV20-1 and TRBJ2-3; D not certain. This CDR3 is built from 15 residues. Germline assignment: CDR1 DFQATT and CDR2 SNEGSKA (reference sequence). The ends were cut back, 3 bases at V and 1 base at J, with 14 bases in the middle. CDR3 coding DNA: TGCAGTGCTAGTGTCAGACTGCCAGGCACAGATACGCAGTATTTT. This translates into CSASVRLPGTDTQYF.

The J gene is TRBJ2-7, the V gene TRBV7-2; 12 bases fit TRBD2. CDR3 length equals 18 residues. The germline gives CDR1 SGHTA, CDR2 FQGNSA. V gave up 3 bases and J gave up 5 bases; unmatched junction bases: 14. The CDR3 loop reads CASSFPEASGGAWDEQYF. Written as DNA, the CDR3 is TGTGCCAGCAGCTTCCCCGAGGCTAGCGGGGGGGCATGGGACGAGCAGTACTTC.

The chain joins TRBV7-9 to TRBJ1-1; D call uncertain. The CDR3 spans 14 residues. The germline V and J ends were trimmed by 5 bases and 0 bases, with 10 bases remaining between them. The germline V gene encodes CDR1 SEHNR and CDR2 FQNEAQ (reference sequence). CDR3 sequence: CASSPRPLNTEAFF. The CDR3 nucleotides are TGTGCCAGCAGCCCGCGGCCCCTGAACACTGAAGCTTTCTTT.

The chain has TRBV5-8 and TRBJ1-1, with a weak D call TRBD1 (5 bases). Trimming pared 1 base from V and 8 bases from J, leaving 9 bases between. Germline V gene data show CDR1 as SGHTS and CDR2 as YDEGEE. This CDR3 is 12 amino acids long. The CDR3 region has the DNA TGTGCCAGCAGCTTGCCCCAGGGAGAAGCTTTCTTT. Its translation is CASSLPQGEAFF. The full variable domain, with the rest looked up from reference TRBV5-8 and TRBJ1-1, is EAGVTQSPTHLIKTRGQQATLRCSPISGHTSVYWYQQALGLGLQFLLWYDEGEERNRGNFPPRFSGRQFPNYSSELNVNALELEDSALYLCASSLPQGEAFFGQGTRLTVV.

J is TRBJ1-3 and V is TRBV29-1; D call uncertain. The ends were cut back, 3 bases at V and 4 bases at J, with 13 bases in the middle. The CDR3 totals 14 residues. Germline V gene sequence: CDR1 SQVTM, CDR2 ANQGSEA. DNA for the CDR3: TGCAGCGTTGAGGTCCCGGCGGGAGGAAACACCATATATTTT. This gives the protein CSVEVPAGGNTIYF.

The CDR3 sequence is CASSRYRGETQYF. The CDR3 DNA reads TGCGCCAGCAGCCGATACAGGGGGGAGACCCAGTACTTC. This chain uses TRBV4-1 with TRBJ2-5; TRBD1 agrees at 8 bases. V gave up 4 bases and J gave up 5 bases; unmatched junction bases: 3. Looked up from germline, CDR1 is MGHRA and CDR2 is YSYEKL. There are 13 residues in the CDR3.